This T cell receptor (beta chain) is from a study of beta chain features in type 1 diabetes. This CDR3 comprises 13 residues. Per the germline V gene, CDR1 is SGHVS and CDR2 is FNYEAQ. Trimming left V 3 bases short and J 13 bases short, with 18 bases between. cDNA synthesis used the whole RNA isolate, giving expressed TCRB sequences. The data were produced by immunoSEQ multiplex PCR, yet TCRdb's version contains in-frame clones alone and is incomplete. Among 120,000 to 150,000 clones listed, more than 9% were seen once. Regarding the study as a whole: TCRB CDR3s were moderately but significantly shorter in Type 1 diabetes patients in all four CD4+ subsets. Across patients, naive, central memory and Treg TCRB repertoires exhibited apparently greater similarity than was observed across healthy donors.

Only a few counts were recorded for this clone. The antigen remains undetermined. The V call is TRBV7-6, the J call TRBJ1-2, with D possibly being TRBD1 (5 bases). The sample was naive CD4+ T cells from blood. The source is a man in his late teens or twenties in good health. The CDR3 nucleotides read TGTGCCAGCAGCTTCGCAGGGTCAAGGTCCCTCACCTTC. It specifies CASSFAGSRSLTF.